A single sample is the source of the 28 T cell receptor beta chains below, sequenced in a study of response to subunit inactivated influenza vaccine. TCRdb re-called the RT-PCR reads with MiXCR, one entry per CDR3 protein. The sample lists 500,000 to 650,000 distinct CDR3 sequences; 7.6% were seen once. The input for sequencing was PBMCs from blood, taken roughly 24 months after vaccination. The receptors were sampled from a man aged 45-69 years who received an inactivated influenza vaccine.

The chain couples TRBV6-5 to TRBJ2-1; D may be TRBD1 or TRBD2 (6 bases each). Germline lookup yields CDR1 MNHEY and CDR2 SVGAGI. This CDR3 has 13 amino acids. V was trimmed by 4 bases and J by 8 bases, leaving 12 bases between them. The CDR3 nucleotides are TGTGCCAGCAGTTCGTCGGGGGCGGATGAGCAGTTCTTC. Encoded protein: CASSSSGADEQFF.

This clonotype was recorded at least ten times. V gene TRBV5-1 combines with J gene TRBJ2-3, with D possibly matching TRBD2 (5 bases). In germline, CDR1 is SGHRS, CDR2 YFSETQ. With 1 base removed from V and 3 bases from J, the gap between germline ends came to 9 bases. The CDR3 contains 14 residues. CDR3 amino acids: CASSLQLGTDTQYF. The DNA of the CDR3 is TGCGCCAGCAGCTTGCAACTAGGTACAGATACGCAGTATTTT.

This clonotype has more than one count but fewer than ten. This rearrangement joins TRBV19 to TRBJ1-5; D is unclear. In germline, CDR1 is LNHDA, CDR2 SQIVND (reference sequence). V lost 3 bases and J lost 0, with 9 bases in between. CDR3 length equals 15 residues. The CDR3 DNA sequence: TGTGCCAGTAGTATGCGAAGGAATAGCAATCAGCCCCAGCATTTT. This gives the protein CASSMRRNSNQPQHF.

A few counts support this clonotype. The rearrangement joins TRBV7-2 to TRBJ1-6; tentative D call: TRBD1 (5 bases). Looked up from germline, CDR1 is SGHTA and CDR2 is FQGNSA. Deletions cut 5 bases from V and 11 bases from J, with 22 bases between. This CDR3 spans 16 amino acids. The CDR3 protein is CASSLNPWGRDPPLHF. The DNA of the CDR3 is TGTGCCAGCAGCCTTAACCCGTGGGGGAGGGATCCACCCCTCCACTTT.

In this sample, this clonotype turned up many times. V gene TRBV6-6 combines with J gene TRBJ1-5, with D hard to call. The ends were cut back, 5 bases at V and 3 bases at J, with 5 bases in the middle. Germline V CDR1 and CDR2: MNHNY, SVGAGI (reference sequence). This CDR3 contains 12 residues. The CDR3 coding sequence is TGTGCCAGCAGTCCACCCAATCAGCCCCAGCATTTT. Amino acid sequence: CASSPPNQPQHF.

This clonotype was picked up a small number of times. The genes are TRBV7-2 and TRBJ2-1; D is unclear. CDR1 is SGHTA and CDR2 is FQGNSA in the germline V gene. The CDR3 covers 14 residues. Trimming cost V 1 base and J 10 bases, with 14 bases left between them. CDR3 sequence: CASSLGFLRTEQFF. DNA for the CDR3: TGTGCCAGCAGCTTAGGATTTCTCAGGACGGAGCAGTTCTTC.

The J gene is TRBJ2-2, the V gene TRBV7-6, with 9 bases matching TRBD2. With 5 bases clipped from V and 5 bases from J, the junction kept 6 bases outside the gene matches. Germline V CDR1 and CDR2: SGHVS, FNYEAQ. The CDR3 loop spans 15 amino acids. CDR3 DNA sequence: TGTGCCAGCAGCCGGCGGGGGGGCTGGACCGGGGAGCTGTTTTTT. It translates to CASSRRGGWTGELFF.

This clonotype was observed many times. V is TRBV12-3 or TRBV12-4 and J is TRBJ1-2; TRBD1 might be the D (5 bases). CDR3 length: 15 amino acids. The germline V and J ends were trimmed by 2 bases and 0 bases, with 10 bases remaining between them. This CDR3 reads CASSLNTGPNYGYTF. The CDR3, as DNA: TGTGCCAGCAGTTTAAATACGGGGCCTAACTATGGCTACACCTTC.

The CDR3: CASSPSLESGNEQFF. The CDR3 DNA is TGCGCCAGCAGCCCTAGTCTAGAATCGGGCAATGAGCAGTTCTTC. The chain uses TRBV5-1 and TRBJ2-1; D remains ambiguous. Trimming removed 4 bases from V and 6 bases from J, with 17 bases in between. The CDR3 runs 15 residues. Germline CDR1 SGHRS, CDR2 YFSETQ.

V gene TRBV7-8 combines with J gene TRBJ1-4; 9 bases map to TRBD1. The CDR3 has 14 amino acids. Per the germline V gene, CDR1 is SGHVS and CDR2 is FQNEAQ. The V and J ends lost 5 bases and 8 bases, in that order; junction bases with no gene match: 6. This CDR3 reads CASSPGQGWEKLFF. The DNA for the CDR3 is TGTGCCAGCAGCCCCGGACAGGGGTGGGAAAAACTGTTTTTT.

The rearrangement links TRBV12-3 or TRBV12-4 to TRBJ2-1; the D gene is possibly TRBD2 (5 bases). Between the trimmed V and J ends, which lost 6 bases and 0 bases, there was a span of 9 bases. The CDR3 has 14 amino acids. The CDR3 nucleotides are TGTGCCAGCAGCTCTAGCCCCTCCTACAATGAGCAGTTCTTC. This translates into CASSSSPSYNEQFF.

This clonotype appeared many times. This chain uses TRBV4-3 with TRBJ2-2, with 9 nucleotides matching TRBD2. CDR3 length: 16 amino acids. Germline V gene data show CDR1 as LGHNA and CDR2 as YSLEER. Trimming removed 1 base from V and 2 bases from J; junction bases left unmatched: 2. The CDR3 reads CASSQGLAVNTGELFF. CDR3 nucleotides: TGCGCCAGCAGCCAAGGACTAGCGGTAAACACCGGGGAGCTGTTTTTT.

The genes are TRBV5-1 and TRBJ1-1; D gene unclear. The CDR3 loop spans 15 amino acids. Trimming left V 1 base short and J 0 bases short, with 10 bases between. CDR1 is SGHRS and CDR2 is YFSETQ in the germline V gene. CDR3 nucleotide sequence: TGCGCCAGCAGCTTGAACCCGGTCATGAACACTGAAGCTTTCTTT. This sequence encodes CASSLNPVMNTEAFF. The whole variable domain, filled in from reference TRBV5-1 and TRBJ1-1, reads KAGVTQTPRYLIKTRGQQVTLSCSPISGHRSVSWYQQTPGQGLQFLFEYFSETQRNKGNFPGRFSGRQFSNSRSEMNVSTLELGDSALYLCASSLNPVMNTEAFFGQGTRLTVV.

This clonotype was detected only a few times. The CDR3 DNA sequence: TGCAGCGTTGAGGGTACCGGACAGGATGAAGCTTTCTTT. This codes for CSVEGTGQDEAFF. The chain carries TRBV29-1 and TRBJ1-1, with 7 positions matching TRBD1. Germline lookup yields CDR1 SQVTM and CDR2 ANQGSEA. This CDR3 is built from 13 residues. With V trimmed by 3 bases and J by 7 bases, 8 bases remained unmatched.

J is TRBJ2-7 and V is TRBV7-2; the match to TRBD2 covers 8 bases. The CDR3 spans 15 residues. CDR1 and CDR2 (germline): SGHTA, FQGNSA. V shed 5 bases, J shed 5 bases, and the junction held 11 bases outside the gene matches. The CDR3: CASSRKSGGYDEQYF. As DNA, the CDR3 is TGTGCCAGCAGCCGCAAGTCGGGAGGGTATGACGAGCAGTACTTC.

This clonotype has a handful of counts. J is TRBJ2-3 and V is TRBV7-6; D gene ambiguous. The V end lost 3 bases, the J end lost 6 bases, and 13 bases lay between the germline ends. Germline CDR1 reads SGHVS; CDR2 reads FNYEAQ. The CDR3 loop spans 14 amino acids. The CDR3 spells CASSFRGPPDTQYF. The CDR3 DNA reads as TGTGCCAGCAGCTTTCGAGGCCCACCCGATACGCAGTATTTT. Filled out from reference TRBV7-6 and TRBJ2-3, the complete variable domain reads GAGVSQSPRYKVTKRGQDVALRCDPISGHVSLYWYRQALGQGPEFLTYFNYEAQQDKSGLPNDRFSAERPEGSISTLTIQRTEQRDSAMYRCASSFRGPPDTQYFGPGTRLTVL.

The sample holds many counts of this clonotype. The rearrangement links TRBV4-1 to TRBJ1-5; 8 bases match TRBD1. V was clipped by 1 base and J by 2 bases; unmatched bases: 7. This CDR3 is built from 17 residues. CDR1 is MGHRA, CDR2 YSYEKL, per germline. CDR3 in amino acids: CASSQAVTGVGNQPQHF. The CDR3 nucleotides are TGCGCCAGCAGCCAAGCGGTGACAGGGGTCGGCAATCAGCCCCAGCATTTT.

The chain couples TRBV6-1 to TRBJ2-7; 10 bases line up with TRBD1. This CDR3 spans 14 amino acids. In germline, CDR1 is MNHNS, CDR2 SASEGT. Unmatched junction bases numbered 5, after V lost 5 bases and J lost 4 bases. CDR3 amino acids: CASSIGQGVYEQYF. CDR3 sequence (DNA): TGTGCCAGCAGTATCGGACAGGGGGTGTACGAGCAGTACTTC.

The chain carries TRBV10-3 and TRBJ1-1, with 7 bases aligning to TRBD1. This CDR3 region has 14 residues. The V and J ends lost 10 bases and 0 bases, in that order; junction bases with no gene match: 8. Germline V lookup: CDR1 ENHRY, CDR2 SYGVKD. CDR3 bases: TGTGCCACCAGGGGGGACAGTTTGAACACTGAAGCTTTCTTT. Residues: CATRGDSLNTEAFF.

This clonotype showed up many times. This rearrangement joins TRBV4-3 to TRBJ2-1; TRBD2 matches at 12 bases. V was pared by 4 bases and J by 8 bases, with 9 bases of the junction left unmatched. Germline-derived CDR1 and CDR2 are LGHNA and YSLEER. The CDR3 length is 16 residues. Here the CDR3 reads CASSPGASGRGYEQFF. The CDR3 DNA reads as TGCGCCAGCAGCCCCGGAGCTAGCGGGAGGGGATATGAGCAGTTCTTC.

This clonotype has a handful of counts. The chain combines TRBV6-1 with TRBJ2-7; 7 bases line up with TRBD1. After removal of 6 bases from V and 4 bases from J, the junction contained 9 bases not matched to a gene. The CDR3 is 14 amino acids. Germline lookup yields CDR1 MNHNS and CDR2 SASEGT. CDR3: CASRPGQESYEQYF. CDR3 sequence (DNA): TGTGCCAGCAGGCCTGGACAGGAGTCGTACGAGCAGTACTTC.

The table lists this clonotype with a few counts. The chain employs TRBV9 and TRBJ2-3, with a weak D call TRBD2 (6 bases). V lost 0 bases, J lost 1 base, and 12 bases lay in between. The germline V gene has CDR1 SGDLS and CDR2 YYNGEE. The CDR3 spans 16 residues. The CDR3 spells CASSVAGWGGTDTQYF. Here the CDR3 DNA reads TGTGCCAGCAGCGTAGCTGGGTGGGGGGGCACAGATACGCAGTATTTT.

V is TRBV27 and J is TRBJ2-7, with TRBD1 matching over 8 bases. This CDR3 spans 14 amino acids. Germline CDR1 reads MNHEY; CDR2 reads SMNVEV (reference sequence). J was trimmed by 7 bases and V by 2 bases; bases with no gene match: 7. CDR3: CASSLQGAPGEQYF. The CDR3 coding sequence is TGTGCCAGCAGTTTACAGGGGGCGCCAGGGGAGCAGTACTTC.

The chain joins TRBV7-2 to TRBJ2-3; D is possibly TRBD2 (7 bases). The V end lost 3 bases, the J end lost 4 bases, and 17 bases lay between the germline ends. This CDR3 contains 16 residues. The germline V gene encodes CDR1 SGHTA and CDR2 FQGNSA. The CDR3 DNA sequence: TGTGCCAGCAGCTTTGAGGGGGGGCGGAGGGCAGATACGCAGTATTTT. Translated, it gives CASSFEGGRRADTQYF.

This clonotype was counted a few times. This chain uses TRBV2 with TRBJ2-1, with 9 bases identical to TRBD1. J was trimmed by 10 bases and V by 3 bases; bases with no gene match: 7. CDR3 length: 14 amino acids. From germline, CDR1 is SNHLY and CDR2 FYNNEI. In DNA form, the CDR3 reads TGTGCCAGCAGTGAGAACAGGGGGCTGTTCGAGCAGTTCTTC. Protein: CASSENRGLFEQFF.

The genes are TRBV19 and TRBJ2-6; unclear D gene. The CDR3 covers 15 residues. Germline V gene data show CDR1 as LNHDA and CDR2 as SQIVND (reference sequence). The V gene lost 3 bases and the J gene lost 0 bases, with 6 bases spanning the gap. The CDR3: CASSIWSSGANVLTF. For the CDR3, the DNA is TGTGCCAGTAGTATTTGGAGCTCTGGGGCCAACGTCCTGACTTTC.

The sample holds a few counts of this clonotype. The chain couples TRBV20-1 to TRBJ2-1; the D is unclear. The CDR3 has 10 amino acids. Germline V gene sequence: CDR1 DFQATT, CDR2 SNEGSKA (reference sequence). Trimming removed 5 bases from V and 9 bases from J, with 8 bases in between. The CDR3 reads CSALNSEQFF. For the CDR3, the DNA is TGCAGTGCTTTGAATAGTGAGCAGTTCTTC.

The J gene is TRBJ1-2, the V gene TRBV4-3; 8 nucleotides match TRBD1. Germline CDR1 reads LGHNA; CDR2 reads YSLEER. The V segment lost 0 bases and the J segment 4 bases; nucleotides outside the gene matches: 4. CDR3 size: 15 residues. CDR3 bases: TGCGCCAGCAGCCAAGAACGGACAGGGCGCTATGGCTACACCTTC. Residues: CASSQERTGRYGYTF.